This entry is about one T cell receptor beta chain. The data derive from a study of blood T cell repertoires in COVID-19. Study summary: PBMCs, B-cell-depleted T cells, or T cells provided the cDNA or gDNA that made up the material.

TCRdb's copy holds only in-frame clones and misses some; the assay was immunoSEQ multiplex PCR. The sample consists of around 97,000 clones, just under 85% of them appearing once. The sequence derives from a man aged 70 or older with acute or convalescent COVID-19. The material sequenced was peripheral blood.

CDR3 protein: CASSPRLMNTEAFF. The CDR3 coding sequence is TGTGCCAGCAGCCCCCGACTAATGAACACTGAAGCTTTCTTT. V usage is TRBV9 and J usage is TRBJ1-1; no definite D call. V was pared by 4 bases and J by 0 bases, with 10 bases between. The germline V gene encodes CDR1 SGDLS and CDR2 YYNGEE. The CDR3 contains 14 residues. Full variable domain (outside the CDR3, taken from reference TRBV9 and TRBJ1-1): DSGVTQTPKHLITATGQRVTLRCSPRSGDLSVYWYQQSLDQGLQFLIQYYNGEERAKGNILERFSAQQFPDLHSELNLSSLELGDSALYFCASSPRLMNTEAFFGQGTRLTVV.